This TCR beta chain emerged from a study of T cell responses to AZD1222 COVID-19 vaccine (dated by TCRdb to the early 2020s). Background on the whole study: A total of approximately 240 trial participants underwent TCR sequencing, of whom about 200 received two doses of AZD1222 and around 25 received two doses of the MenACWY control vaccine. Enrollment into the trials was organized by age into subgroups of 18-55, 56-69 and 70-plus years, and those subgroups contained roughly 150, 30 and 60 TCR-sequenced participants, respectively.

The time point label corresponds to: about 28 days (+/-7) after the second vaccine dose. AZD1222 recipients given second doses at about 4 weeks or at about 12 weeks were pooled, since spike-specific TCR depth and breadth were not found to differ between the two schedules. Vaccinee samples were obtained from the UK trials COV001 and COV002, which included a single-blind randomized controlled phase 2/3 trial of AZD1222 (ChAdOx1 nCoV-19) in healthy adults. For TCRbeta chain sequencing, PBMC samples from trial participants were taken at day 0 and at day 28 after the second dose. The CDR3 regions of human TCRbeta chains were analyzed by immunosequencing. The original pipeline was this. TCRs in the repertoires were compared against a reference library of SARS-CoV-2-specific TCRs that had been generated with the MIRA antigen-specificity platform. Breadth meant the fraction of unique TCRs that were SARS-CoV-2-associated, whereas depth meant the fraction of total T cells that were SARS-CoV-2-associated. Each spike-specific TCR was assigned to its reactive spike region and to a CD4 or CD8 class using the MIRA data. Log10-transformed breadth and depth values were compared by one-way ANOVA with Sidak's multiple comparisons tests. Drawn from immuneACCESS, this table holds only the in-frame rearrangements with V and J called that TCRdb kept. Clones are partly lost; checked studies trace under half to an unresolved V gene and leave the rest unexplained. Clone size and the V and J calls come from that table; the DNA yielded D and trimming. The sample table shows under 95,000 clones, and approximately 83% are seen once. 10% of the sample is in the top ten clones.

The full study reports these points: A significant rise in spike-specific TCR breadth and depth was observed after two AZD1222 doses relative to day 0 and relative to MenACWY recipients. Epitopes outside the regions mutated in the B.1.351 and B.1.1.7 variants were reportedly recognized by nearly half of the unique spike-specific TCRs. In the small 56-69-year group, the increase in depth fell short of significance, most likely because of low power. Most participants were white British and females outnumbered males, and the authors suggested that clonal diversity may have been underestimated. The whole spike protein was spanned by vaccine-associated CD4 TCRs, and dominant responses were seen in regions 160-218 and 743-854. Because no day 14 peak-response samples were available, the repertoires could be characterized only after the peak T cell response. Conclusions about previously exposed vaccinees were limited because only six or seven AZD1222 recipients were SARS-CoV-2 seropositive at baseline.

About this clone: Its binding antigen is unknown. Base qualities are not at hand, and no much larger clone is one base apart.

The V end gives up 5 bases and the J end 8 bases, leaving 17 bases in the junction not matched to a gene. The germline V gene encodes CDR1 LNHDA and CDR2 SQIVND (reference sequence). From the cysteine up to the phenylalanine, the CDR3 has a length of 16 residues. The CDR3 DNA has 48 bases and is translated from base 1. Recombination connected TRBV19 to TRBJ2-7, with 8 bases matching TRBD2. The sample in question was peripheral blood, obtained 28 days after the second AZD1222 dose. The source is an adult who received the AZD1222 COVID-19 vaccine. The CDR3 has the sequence CASSGGRGGRLAKQYF. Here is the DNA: TGTGCCAGTAGTGGGGGCCGGGGGGGACGCCTTGCTAAGCAGTACTTC.